The clone carrying this TCR beta chain showed up just once. Original methodology: Researchers report that nucleated cell counts were estimated from reference gene primer amplification. Profiled with immunoSEQ multiplex PCR; TCRdb holds only in-frame clones, not every one. The V and J calls and clone size are taken from that table; D and trimming were inferred from the DNA. The data show about 66,000 clones, with 82% seen just once and more than 6.5% held by the top ten. This CDR3 contains 15 residues. Germline trimming cut 4 bases from V and 2 bases from J; bases unmatched to any gene: 6. Per germline, CDR1 SEHNR and CDR2 FQNEAQ (reference sequence). The data belong to a study of blood T cell repertoires in COVID-19. Study context: COVID-19 samples, acute and convalescent, were from the United States, Italy and Spain. In each case, the material was cDNA or gDNA derived from T cells, B-cell-depleted T cells, or PBMCs.

The clonotype comes from a man in his sixties with acute or convalescent COVID-19. Sequenced: peripheral blood. The chain couples TRBV7-9 to TRBJ1-1; 8 bases agree with TRBD1. CDR3 DNA sequence: TGTGCCAGCAGCTCCCAGGACAGGGAAAACACTGAAGCTTTCTTT. Translation: CASSSQDRENTEAFF.